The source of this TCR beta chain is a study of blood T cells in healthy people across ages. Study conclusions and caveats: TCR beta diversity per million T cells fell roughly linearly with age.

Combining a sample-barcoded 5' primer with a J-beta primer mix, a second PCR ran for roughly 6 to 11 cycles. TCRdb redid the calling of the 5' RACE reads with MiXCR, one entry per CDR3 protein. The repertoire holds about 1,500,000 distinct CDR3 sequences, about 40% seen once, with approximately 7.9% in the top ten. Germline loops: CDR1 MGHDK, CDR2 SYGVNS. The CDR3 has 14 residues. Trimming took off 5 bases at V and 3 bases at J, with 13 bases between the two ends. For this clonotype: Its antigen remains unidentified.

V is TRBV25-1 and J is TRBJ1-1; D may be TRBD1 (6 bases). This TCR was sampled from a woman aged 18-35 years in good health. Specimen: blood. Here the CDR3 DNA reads TGTGCCAGCAGTCTTGGGACATCCCACACTGAAGCTTTCTTT. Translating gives CASSLGTSHTEAFF.